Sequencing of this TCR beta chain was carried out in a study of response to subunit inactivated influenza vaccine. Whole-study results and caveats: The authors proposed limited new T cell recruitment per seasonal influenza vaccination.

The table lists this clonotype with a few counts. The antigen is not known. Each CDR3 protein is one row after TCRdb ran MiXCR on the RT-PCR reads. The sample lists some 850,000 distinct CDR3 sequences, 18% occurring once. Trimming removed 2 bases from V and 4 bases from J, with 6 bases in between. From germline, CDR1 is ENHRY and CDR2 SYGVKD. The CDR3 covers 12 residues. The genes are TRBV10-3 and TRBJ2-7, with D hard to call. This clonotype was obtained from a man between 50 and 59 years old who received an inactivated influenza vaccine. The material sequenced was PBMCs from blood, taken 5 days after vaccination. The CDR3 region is CAISEIEYEQYF. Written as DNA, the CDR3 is TGTGCCATCAGTGAGATAGAGTACGAGCAGTACTTC.